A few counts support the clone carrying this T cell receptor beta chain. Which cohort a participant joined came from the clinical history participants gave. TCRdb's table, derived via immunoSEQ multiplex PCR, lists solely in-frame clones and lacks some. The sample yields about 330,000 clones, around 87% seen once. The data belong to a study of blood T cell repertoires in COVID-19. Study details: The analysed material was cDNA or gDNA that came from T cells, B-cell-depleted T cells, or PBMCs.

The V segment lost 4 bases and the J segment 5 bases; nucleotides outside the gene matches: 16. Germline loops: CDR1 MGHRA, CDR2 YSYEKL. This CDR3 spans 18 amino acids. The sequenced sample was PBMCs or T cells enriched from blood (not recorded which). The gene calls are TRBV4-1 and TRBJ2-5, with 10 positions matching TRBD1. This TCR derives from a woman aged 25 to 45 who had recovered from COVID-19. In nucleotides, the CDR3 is TGCGCCAGCAGCCCGCAGACTTCTTGGACAGGGGGAGGGGAGACCCAGTACTTC. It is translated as CASSPQTSWTGGGETQYF.